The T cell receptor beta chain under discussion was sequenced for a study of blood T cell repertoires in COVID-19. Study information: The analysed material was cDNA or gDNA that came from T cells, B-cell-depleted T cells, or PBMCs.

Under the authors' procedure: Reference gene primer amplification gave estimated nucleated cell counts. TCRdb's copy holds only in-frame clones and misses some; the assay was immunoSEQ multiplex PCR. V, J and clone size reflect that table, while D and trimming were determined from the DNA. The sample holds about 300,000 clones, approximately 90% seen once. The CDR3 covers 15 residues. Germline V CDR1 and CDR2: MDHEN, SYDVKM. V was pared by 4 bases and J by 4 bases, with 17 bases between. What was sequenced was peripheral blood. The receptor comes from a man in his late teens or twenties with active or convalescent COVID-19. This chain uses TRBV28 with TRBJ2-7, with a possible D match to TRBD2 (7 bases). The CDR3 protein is CASSSLTGRGYEQYF. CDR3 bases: TGTGCCAGCAGTTCTCTAACAGGGAGGGGGTACGAGCAGTACTTC.